Listed below are T cell receptor beta chains from one sample, sequenced in a study of glioma-infiltrating T cells. TCRdb reprocessed the multiplex PCR reads via MiXCR and lists one record per CDR3 protein. The sample consists of approximately 190,000 distinct CDR3 sequences, 32% of them appearing once. The sequencing input was glioma tissue, nonneoplastic brain tissue, or PBMCs (not recorded which). These receptors all stem from a human donor with low-grade glioma or glioblastoma, undergoing nonglioma brain surgery, or in good health (not recorded which). Both conserved end residues are part of each CDR3. The D gene is left open where the match is weak. Only some rows state a clone size, as once, few, many or a class for expanded clones.

V,size,D,J,length,CDR3,DNA
TRBV6-2/TRBV6-3,many,-,TRBJ1-1,17,CASSSNRGMGTHTEAFF,TGTGCCAGCAGCTCTAATAGGGGGATGGGGACGCACACTGAAGCTTTCTTT
TRBV18,many,-,TRBJ2-5,16,CASSPFAGRPQETQYF,TGTGCCAGCTCACCTTTTGCGGGACGGCCTCAAGAGACCCAGTACTTC
TRBV7-3,-,-,TRBJ1-1,14,CASSFYICSAMVFF,-
TRBV9,once,-,TRBJ1-2,15,CASSVDPARVTGYTF,TGTGCCAGCAGCGTAGATCCCGCGAGGGTCACGGGCTACACCTTC
TRBV2,many,-,TRBJ2-3,18,CANEGLSGPTLRTDTQYF,TGTGCCAATGAAGGGTTGAGCGGGCCAACCCTCCGCACAGATACGCAGTATTTT
TRBV7-9,few,-,TRBJ2-3,14,CASSHITGPDTQYF,TGTGCCAGCAGCCATATTACAGGTCCGGATACGCAGTATTTT
TRBV6-6,many,-,TRBJ2-7,14,CASSYRDKTYEQYF,TGTGCCAGCAGTTACCGGGACAAGACCTACGAGCAGTACTTC
TRBV7-2,many,-,TRBJ2-3,14,CASRGGGGTDTQYF,TGTGCCAGCAGGGGGGGCGGGGGCACAGATACGCAGTATTTT
TRBV27,many,-,TRBJ1-2,14,CASSLLRDAYGYTF,TGTGCCAGCAGTTTACTCCGGGACGCCTATGGCTACACCTTC
TRBV29-1,-,TRBD2,TRBJ2-1,15,CSVGGLVGTLGEQFF,TGCAGCGTCGGGGGACTAGTGGGAACGTTGGGTGAGCAGTTCTTC
TRBV12-3/TRBV12-4,-,-,TRBJ1-2,13,CASSFPGSAGYTF,TGTGCCAGCAGTTTCCCAGGGTCGGCTGGCTACACCTTC
TRBV19,-,-,TRBJ2-6,16,CASSIARTSGANVLTF,TGTGCCAGTAGTATAGCCCGGACCTCTGGGGCCAACGTCCTGACTTTC
TRBV7-9,many,-,TRBJ1-1,14,CASSLAGIWAEAFF,TGTGCCAGCAGCTTAGCAGGAATTTGGGCAGAAGCTTTCTTT
TRBV20-1,many,-,TRBJ1-6,15,CSARGPQPINSPLHF,TGCAGTGCTAGGGGACCGCAGCCGATTAATTCACCCCTCCACTTT
TRBV7-9,many,TRBD1,TRBJ2-2,16,CASSPPGTANTGELFF,TGTGCCAGCAGCCCTCCCGGGACAGCGAACACCGGGGAGCTGTTTTTT
TRBV19,many,TRBD1,TRBJ1-5,15,CAGNQGGPQNQPQHF,TGTGCCGGTAATCAGGGGGGGCCCCAGAATCAGCCCCAGCATTTT
TRBV4-1,-,TRBD1,TRBJ1-2,16,CSSSQDLTGGERGYTF,TGCTCCAGCAGCCAAGATTTGACAGGGGGCGAGAGAGGCTACACCTTC
TRBV30,-,-,TRBJ1-1,13,CAWTGEGGTEAFF,TGTGCCTGGACGGGGGAAGGTGGCACTGAAGCTTTCTTT
TRBV15,many,-,TRBJ1-2,15,CATSRPTGMDYGYTF,TGTGCCACCAGCAGACCGACAGGAATGGACTATGGCTACACCTTC
TRBV6-5,few,-,TRBJ2-4,15,CAISRGEAAKNIQYF,TGTGCCATCAGCAGGGGGGAAGCCGCCAAAAACATTCAGTACTTC
TRBV3-1,-,TRBD2,TRBJ2-1,16,CASSQDRGRASYEQFF,TGTGCCAGCAGCCAAGATCGCGGGAGAGCCTCCTATGAGCAGTTCTTC
TRBV7-2,many,-,TRBJ1-6,13,CASSPRRNSPLHF,TGTGCCAGCAGCCCACGTCGGAATTCACCCCTCCACTTT
TRBV6-2/TRBV6-3,many,TRBD1,TRBJ2-7,14,CASRPTGGSYEQYF,TGTGCCAGCAGACCTACAGGGGGCTCCTACGAGCAGTACTTC
TRBV19,many,TRBD2,TRBJ2-1,15,CASSRGLAGYNEQFF,TGTGCCAGTAGTCGGGGACTAGCGGGATACAATGAGCAGTTCTTC
TRBV6-2/TRBV6-3,many,-,TRBJ2-1,14,CASIPAGLLNEQFF,TGTGCCAGCATCCCAGCGGGCCTCCTCAATGAGCAGTTCTTC
TRBV28,many,-,TRBJ1-2,11,CASNRFGGYTF,TGTGCCAGCAATCGTTTTGGCGGCTACACCTTC
TRBV18,few,-,TRBJ2-7,14,CASSPAAGHYEQYF,TGTGCCAGCTCACCGGCAGCGGGTCACTACGAGCAGTACTTC
TRBV5-5,many,TRBD1,TRBJ2-5,16,CASSRSKTQGQETQYF,TGTGCCAGCAGCCGCTCCAAGACACAGGGGCAAGAGACCCAGTACTTC
TRBV5-4,many,-,TRBJ1-1,12,CASSLFGTAQFF,TGTGCCAGCAGCTTGTTCGGGACGGCGCAATTCTTT
TRBV20-1,-,TRBD1,TRBJ2-5,12,CSAGQGMGTQYF,TGCAGTGCGGGACAGGGGATGGGGACCCAGTACTTC
TRBV6-1,many,TRBD2,TRBJ2-3,16,CASSTRLAGFTDTQYF,TGTGCCAGCAGTACCCGACTAGCGGGATTCACAGATACGCAGTATTTT
TRBV3-1,many,TRBD1,TRBJ1-5,15,CASSRGQGGNQPQHF,TGTGCCAGCAGCCGGGGTCAGGGGGGCAATCAGCCCCAGCATTTT
TRBV12-3/TRBV12-4,few,TRBD1,TRBJ2-2,15,CASTLDRGDTGELFF,TGTGCCAGCACCTTGGACAGGGGGGACACCGGGGAGCTGTTTTTT
TRBV6-2/TRBV6-3,many,TRBD2,TRBJ2-1,15,CASSYNPSGRGEQFF,TGTGCCAGCAGTTACAACCCTAGCGGGAGGGGTGAGCAGTTCTTC
TRBV7-9,many,-,TRBJ1-4,13,CASSLAGIGKLFF,TGTGCCAGCAGCTTAGCGGGGATAGGAAAACTGTTTTTT
TRBV19,-,-,TRBJ2-6,14,CASSIDSGANVLTF,TGTGCCAGTAGTATAGACTCTGGGGCCAACGTCCTGACTTTC